Given below is one T cell receptor beta chain in context. Its antigen is unknown. Germline and junction disagree at one end, which may indicate a read error. The sample comes from a study of OX40 agonist ivuxolimab in advanced cancers. Study-level background: Eligibility admitted prior anti-PD-1, anti-PD-L1 or anti-CTLA-4 therapy; approximately 40% had some.

Broader study findings: More expanded clones were found, on average, in CD8+ than in CD4+ T cells. In the expanded peripheral T cells, antigen specificity was never determined.

TCRdb's copy holds only in-frame clones and misses some; the assay was immunoSEQ multiplex PCR. The sample has more than 70,000 clones; over 75% are singletons. Source: CD4+ or CD8+ T cells sorted from blood, taken in a trial of the OX40 agonist ivuxolimab. The clonotype originates from an adult with an advanced solid tumor such as melanoma, head and neck, liver or kidney cancer.

The CDR3 coding sequence is TGTGCCAGCAGCCCTCGGACAGGGGCTGGCTATGGCTACGCCTTC. This translates into CASSPRTGAGYGYAF. The chain uses TRBV11-3 and TRBJ1-2, with TRBD1 identical over 9 bases. The CDR3 loop spans 15 amino acids. In germline, CDR1 is SGHNT, CDR2 YENEEA.